This TCR beta chain came from a study of T cells after yellow fever vaccination. This clonotype was observed a few times. TCRdb re-called the 5' RACE reads through MiXCR, storing one row per CDR3 protein. Here the sample spans about 430,000 distinct CDR3 sequences, roughly 20% being singletons. The CDR3 runs to 15 residues. Germline V gene lookup returns CDR1 MNHEY and CDR2 SMNVEV (reference sequence). The V end lost 5 bases, the J end lost 5 bases, and 18 bases lay between the germline ends. Sequenced here: PBMCs, sampled before the yellow fever booster vaccination. The gene calls are TRBV27 and TRBJ2-5; TRBD2 is a possible D gene (6 bases). This clonotype was obtained from a man in his late teens or twenties who received the YFV17D yellow fever vaccine. The CDR3 DNA reads as TGTGCCAGCAGTACGCGGGGCCTCGCGGTGGAGACCCAGTACTTC. Translating it yields CASSTRGLAVETQYF.